A single sample is the source of the 19 T cell receptor beta chains below, sequenced in a study of T cells after posttransplantation cyclophosphamide. Using immunoSEQ multiplex PCR, the repertoire was profiled, and TCRdb retains in-frame clones only, with some absent. The table lists under 25,000 clones, no singletons, with around 6.6% in the top ten. The specimen sequenced was PBMCs. The origin of the receptors is a woman aged 60-70 years in good health, CMV-negative, and a related stem cell transplant donor.

This clone was seen repeatedly, ten times or more. CDR3 sequence: CASSLVNRRSNQPQHF. CDR3 nucleotides: TGTGCCAGCAGTTTAGTTAACAGGAGAAGCAATCAGCCCCAGCATTTT. V usage is TRBV28 and J usage is TRBJ1-5, with D possibly TRBD1 on 5 matching bases. Deletions cut 2 bases from V and 1 base from J, with 12 bases between. Germline V gene lookup returns CDR1 MDHEN and CDR2 SYDVKM. This CDR3 has 16 residues.

Judged by abundance, this clone is medium-sized. The chain is built from TRBV7-6 and TRBJ2-3; D not resolved. Germline CDR1 reads SGHVS; CDR2 reads FNYEAQ. The V and J ends lost 4 bases and 0 bases respectively, with 14 bases between them. CDR3 size: 16 residues. The CDR3 protein is CASSSSWAPSTDTQYF. CDR3 in DNA: TGTGCCAGCAGCTCAAGCTGGGCACCTAGCACAGATACGCAGTATTTT. Variable domain in full (rest from reference TRBV7-6 and TRBJ2-3): GAGVSQSPRYKVTKRGQDVALRCDPISGHVSLYWYRQALGQGPEFLTYFNYEAQQDKSGLPNDRFSAERPEGSISTLTIQRTEQRDSAMYRCASSSSWAPSTDTQYFGPGTRLTVL.

This clone occurred many times. The V and J genes are TRBV28 and TRBJ1-4, with D possibly TRBD1 on 6 matching bases. CDR3 length: 16 residues. Germline V gives CDR1 MDHEN, CDR2 SYDVKM. Trimming pared 5 bases from V and 4 bases from J, leaving 17 bases between. The CDR3 is CASSGQLLQNNEKLFF. The CDR3 bases are TGTGCCAGCAGTGGACAGCTCCTGCAAAATAATGAAAAACTGTTTTTT. Drawing the rest from reference TRBV28 and TRBJ1-4, the complete variable domain is DVKVTQSSRYLVKRTGEKVFLECVQDMDHENMFWYRQDPGLGLRLIYFSYDVKMKEKGDIPEGYSVSREKKERFSLILESASTNQTSMYLCASSGQLLQNNEKLFFGSGTQLSVL.

The chain carries TRBV11-2 and TRBJ2-1; the D gene is possibly TRBD2 (6 bases). Trimming cost V 4 bases and J 0 bases, with 19 bases left between them. The germline gives CDR1 SGHAT, CDR2 FQNNGV. This CDR3 spans 18 amino acids. This CDR3 reads CASSSNSGTPSSYNEQFF. The CDR3 nucleotides read TGTGCCAGCAGCTCTAATTCCGGGACTCCCAGCTCCTACAATGAGCAGTTCTTC.

This clone was counted many times. This rearrangement joins TRBV18 to TRBJ1-1; possible D gene TRBD1, 5 bases. Germline loops: CDR1 KGHSH, CDR2 LQKENI. Deletions cut 1 base from V and 0 bases from J, with 9 bases between. This CDR3 has 15 amino acids. CDR3: CASSPQGSMNTEAFF. Written as DNA, the CDR3 is TGTGCCAGCTCACCACAGGGGTCAATGAACACTGAAGCTTTCTTT.

The genes are TRBV28 and TRBJ1-2, with unresolved D. Trimming took off 3 bases at V and 3 bases at J, with 8 bases between the two ends. CDR3 length: 13 residues. The germline gives CDR1 MDHEN, CDR2 SYDVKM. The CDR3 loop reads CASSLGGYYGYTF. As DNA, the CDR3 is TGTGCCAGCAGTTTGGGAGGGTACTATGGCTACACCTTC.

This clone was detected a few times. The chain carries TRBV7-9 and TRBJ2-2; TRBD1 is a possible D gene (5 bases). Germline CDR1 and CDR2: SEHNR and FQNEAQ (reference sequence). The CDR3 has 13 amino acids. The V end lost 4 bases, the J end lost 9 bases, and 12 bases lay between the germline ends. This CDR3 reads CASSSSGRRELFF. Written as DNA, the CDR3 is TGTGCCAGCAGCTCGTCAGGGCGGCGGGAGCTGTTTTTT. Combining the CDR3 with reference TRBV7-9 and TRBJ2-2 gives the whole variable domain DTGVSQNPRHKITKRGQNVTFRCDPISEHNRLYWYRQTLGQGPEFLTYFQNEAQLEKSRLLSDRFSAERPKGSFSTLEIQRTEQGDSAMYLCASSSSGRRELFFGEGSRLTVL.

There are many counts of this clone. The V and J genes are TRBV6-5 and TRBJ2-1, with D possibly TRBD1 on 5 matching bases. From germline, CDR1 is MNHEY and CDR2 SVGAGI. The CDR3 runs to 14 residues. Deletions cut 0 bases from V and 8 bases from J, with 11 bases between. The CDR3 is CASSYSDRQHEQFF. CDR3 bases: TGTGCCAGCAGTTACTCGGATAGACAGCATGAGCAGTTCTTC.

The chain is built from TRBV28 and TRBJ2-7; 9 bases match TRBD2. Per germline, CDR1 MDHEN and CDR2 SYDVKM. The CDR3 sequence is 14 residues long. The ends lost 3 bases at V and 2 bases at J; junction bases unmatched: 2. In DNA, the CDR3 is TGTGCCAGCAGTTTGAGCGGGGGGACCTACGAGCAGTACGTC. It translates to CASSLSGGTYEQYV.

This clone appeared many times. This chain connects TRBV9 to TRBJ2-1; 9 bases align to TRBD1. Germline V gene lookup returns CDR1 SGDLS and CDR2 YYNGEE. The CDR3 is made up of 15 amino acids. The trim removed 4 bases at V and 2 bases at J, leaving 4 bases unmatched. CDR3 in amino acids: CASSIQGAPYNEQFF. The CDR3, as DNA: TGTGCCAGCAGCATACAGGGGGCGCCCTACAATGAGCAGTTCTTC.

This clone has a count of ten or more. This chain uses TRBV10-3 with TRBJ2-7, with D possibly being TRBD1 (6 bases). V was cut by 8 bases and J by 6 bases, with 11 bases left in between. The germline V gene encodes CDR1 ENHRY and CDR2 SYGVKD. This CDR3 contains 11 residues. As DNA, the CDR3 is TGTGCCATCGCCACAGGGTTCGAGCAGTACTTC. Translating gives CAIATGFEQYF.

In this sample, this clone turned up many times. The chain employs TRBV9 and TRBJ2-7; TRBD2 matches 11 bases. CDR1 is SGDLS and CDR2 is YYNGEE in the germline V gene. The CDR3 totals 16 residues. V lost 4 bases and J lost 0; bases outside the gene matches: 6. The CDR3 loop reads CASSPSGLAVSYEQYF. The CDR3 nucleotides are TGTGCCAGCAGCCCCTCGGGACTAGCGGTCTCCTACGAGCAGTACTTC.

Many counts were recorded for this clone. CDR3 in DNA: TGTGCCAGCAGTGAAGACCAGACTGAAGCTTTCTTT. Protein sequence: CASSEDQTEAFF. V is TRBV2 and J is TRBJ1-1, with D unclear. Trimming cost V 1 base and J 5 bases, with 5 bases left between them. The germline CDR1 and CDR2 sequences are SNHLY and FYNNEI. The length of the CDR3 is 12 residues.

This clone was counted at least ten times. The rearrangement uses TRBV6-6 and TRBJ2-7; 7 nucleotides agree with TRBD2. The CDR3 totals 14 residues. V gave up 5 bases and J gave up 0 bases; unmatched junction bases: 4. Germline V gene data show CDR1 as MNHNY and CDR2 as SVGAGI (reference sequence). In nucleotides, the CDR3 is TGTGCCAGCAGTACGGGAGGAAGCTCCTACGAGCAGTACTTC. It is translated as CASSTGGSSYEQYF.

Ten or more counts support this clone. The chain is built from TRBV6-4 and TRBJ1-3; tentative D call: TRBD1 (5 bases). The V end was cut by 3 bases, the J end by 2 bases, with 5 bases between. The CDR3 has 13 amino acids. Looked up from germline, CDR1 is MRHNA and CDR2 is SNTAGT. This CDR3 is CASSEGAGNTIYF. CDR3 nucleotides: TGTGCCAGCAGTGAAGGGGCTGGAAACACCATATATTTT.

In this sample, this clone turned up many times. The CDR3 region has the DNA TGTGCCAGCAGCTTCAGGACAGGGAAGGTCAATGAGCAGTTCTTC. This translates into CASSFRTGKVNEQFF. The chain uses TRBV7-2 and TRBJ2-1; TRBD1 aligns across 8 bases. Germline V gene data show CDR1 as SGHTA and CDR2 as FQGNSA. V lost 3 bases and J lost 6; bases outside the gene matches: 7. The CDR3 has 15 residues. The full variable domain, its missing parts supplied by reference TRBV7-2 and TRBJ2-1, is GAGVSQSPSNKVTEKGKDVELRCDPISGHTALYWYRQSLGQGLEFLIYFQGNSAPDKSGLPSDRFSAERTGGSVSTLTIQRTQQEDSAVYLCASSFRTGKVNEQFFGPGTRLTVL.

This clone occurred many times. V and J are TRBV27 and TRBJ2-3; TRBD1 aligns across 8 bases. The ends lost 6 bases at V and 3 bases at J; junction bases unmatched: 8. Germline CDR1 reads MNHEY; CDR2 reads SMNVEV (reference sequence). The CDR3 covers 15 residues. The CDR3 loop reads CASRGRDRRTDTQYF. CDR3 nucleotides: TGTGCCAGCAGGGGAAGGGACAGGAGGACAGATACGCAGTATTTT.

This clone was seen at least ten times. This chain links TRBV2 with TRBJ2-1, with TRBD1 matching over 7 bases. V lost 6 bases and J lost 6; bases outside the gene matches: 2. The CDR3 extends over 12 amino acids. The germline V gene encodes CDR1 SNHLY and CDR2 FYNNEI. This CDR3 is CASSRDSNEQFF. For the CDR3, the DNA is TGTGCCAGCAGCCGGGACAGCAATGAGCAGTTCTTC.

V and J are TRBV28 and TRBJ2-4; 7 nucleotides align to TRBD2. V dropped 4 bases and J dropped 2; count of bases not matched to a gene: 8. The CDR3 spans 16 residues. Germline CDR1 is MDHEN and CDR2 is SYDVKM. This CDR3 is CASSSPGGRTKNIQYF. In DNA, the CDR3 is TGTGCCAGCAGTTCCCCGGGAGGCCGTACCAAAAACATTCAGTACTTC.